This T cell receptor (beta chain) derives from a study of cytomegalovirus exposure and HLA in healthy donors. The table lists this clone with a few counts. 60 Vbeta and 13 Jbeta primers were used in PCR. Original methodology: There were some 87 million unique TCR beta chains by a later count, and approximately 12 million of them were shared. Some clones are missing from TCRdb's copy, which holds only in-frame ones; the method was immunoSEQ multiplex PCR. The V and J calls and clone size are taken from that table; D and trimming were inferred from the DNA. The repertoire holds 140,000 or so clones, with just under 85% as singletons. The CDR3 consists of 13 residues. J lost 1 base, V lost 6 bases, and 2 bases had no gene match. Germline CDR1 and CDR2: SNHLY and FYNNEI.

Sequenced: PBMCs. This sequence was found in an older woman in good health and CMV-seropositive. This sequence joins TRBV2 and TRBJ1-1; 7 bases match TRBD1. The CDR3 region is CASSGTANTEAFF. CDR3 bases: TGTGCCAGCAGCGGGACAGCGAACACTGAAGCTTTCTTT.